This T cell receptor beta chain was found in a study of cytomegalovirus exposure and HLA in healthy donors. The PCR employed 60 Vbeta primers together with 13 Jbeta primers. Sequencing was performed with immunoSEQ multiplex PCR; in TCRdb, only in-frame clones are kept and a portion is missing. The table shows 100,000 to 150,000 clones, with roughly 78% occurring only once. Trimming cost V 4 bases and J 6 bases, with 16 bases left between them. There are 13 residues in the CDR3. The germline V gene has CDR1 SQVTM and CDR2 ANQGSEA. The source of this sequence is a young man in good health and CMV-seropositive. Sequencing was performed on PBMCs. The chain links TRBV29-1 to TRBJ2-7, with a tentative D call TRBD1 (6 bases). CDR3 sequence (DNA): TGCAGCGTTGTAAGGGAGCTAGGGGGCGAGCAGTACTTC. As protein: CSVVRELGGEQYF.